Sample share makes the clone carrying this TCR beta chain medium-sized. The entire patient cohort was treatment-naive prior to thyroid surgery. This sample was taken from a study of metastatic and nonmetastatic thyroid tumors. Trimming took 4 bases from V and 5 from J; bases not matched to a gene: 9. Germline V gene sequence: CDR1 GTSNPN, CDR2 SVGIG (reference sequence). The CDR3 sequence is 14 residues long. TCRdb re-called clones via MiXCR from the PCR reads. This table holds roughly 18,000 clones, roughly 26% found once. The sequencing sample was made of tumor tissue. The chain combines TRBV30 with TRBJ1-2; 8 bases match TRBD1. The clonotype comes from a female donor with papillary thyroid cancer or a benign thyroid nodule (not recorded which). Some clones in this sample may be carry-over from other donors' samples. The DNA for the CDR3 is TGTGCCTGGACCAAGGCCAGGGGGCTTTATGGCTACACCTTC. This codes for CAWTKARGLYGYTF. The complete variable domain, with remaining parts taken from reference TRBV30 and TRBJ1-2, reads SQTIHQWPATLVQPVGSPLSLECTVEGTSNPNLYWYRQAAGRGLQLLFYSVGIGQISSEVPQNLSASRPQDRQFILSSKKLLLSDSGFYLCAWTKARGLYGYTFGSGTRLTVV.